This entry concerns a single T cell receptor (beta chain). The entry originates in a study of blood T cell repertoires in COVID-19. Study as a whole: Samples taken during acute and convalescent COVID-19 were collected in the United States, Italy and Spain. T cells, B-cell-depleted T cells, or PBMCs provided the cDNA or gDNA that served as material.

Original data processing: Estimates of nucleated cell counts were drawn from the amplification of reference gene primers. Repertoires were generated with immunoSEQ multiplex PCR, while TCRdb's copy carries only in-frame clones and drops some. That table is the source of V, J and clone size, and D and trimming were worked out from the DNA. The sample records some 140,000 clones, about four fifths being singletons. The CDR3 length is 15 residues. Germline V lookup: CDR1 LNHNV, CDR2 YYDKDF (reference sequence). V was pared by 6 bases and J by 1 base, with 15 bases between. The receptor's source is a woman aged 55-75 years with acute or convalescent COVID-19. This chain joins TRBV15 and TRBJ1-1, with unresolved D. Sequencing was done on a sample of peripheral blood. This chain's CDR3 is CATRVVAVQNTEAFF. The CDR3 bases are TGTGCCACCAGGGTTGTGGCGGTACAGAACACTGAAGCTTTCTTT.